The TCR beta chain described here comes from a study of cytomegalovirus exposure and HLA in healthy donors (TCRdb year 2017). Regarding the research as a whole: According to a later analysis, the 120 validation repertoires were produced on the same platform as the 600 to 850 repertoires of the first cohort. The study aimed to test whether signatures of past pathogen exposure could be identified by cataloging public T cell receptors. Besides the first cohort of some 670 subjects, a separate validation cohort made up of 120 different subjects was used. The study combined high-throughput TCR immunosequencing, statistical association of individual TCRs with disease status, and machine learning to predict cytomegalovirus infection status. General study outcomes and caveats: In the study, about 150 TCR beta chains were listed as associated with cytomegalovirus. In vitro tests confirmed that a few of the cytomegalovirus-associated TCR beta chains recognize cytomegalovirus antigens. The authors suggested that the approach could potentially be extended to other disease states and immunological phenotypes. Cytomegalovirus status was reported to be diagnosed by the classifier with high specificity and sensitivity in both the original and validation cohorts. A later analysis had no HLA typing for the validation cohort, so co-occurrence there was scored across all 130 or so repertoires. Of the cluster scores, 90% to 95% were above 0 in a later analysis, which found that TCRs clustered in the first cohort also tended to co-occur in the 120 or so validation repertoires. Most TCR sequences were observed very rarely across donors, whereas some public TCRs were present in many individuals.

V is reduced by 3 bases and J by 0 bases, leaving a spacing of 3 bases between them. For CDR1 and CDR2, the germline V gene lists MRHNA and SNTAGT. The CDR3 holds 14 amino acids from the cysteine to the phenylalanine. Of the read, only the CDR3 DNA is kept; its 42 bases are in frame from base 1. Separate from the approximately 700-subject first cohort, the validation cohort of about 120 subjects was the group to which the donors belonged. Libraries were made using the immunoSEQ multiplex PCR assay. Regarding the original processing steps: A statistical classification framework was built to diagnose cytomegalovirus status from the catalog of TCR beta chain sequences. Imported from immuneACCESS, the table was reduced by TCRdb to in-frame sequences with V and J called. These copies leave out some clones; in studies compared against another copy, an unresolved V gene accounts for under half, and the cause of the remainder is not known. V and J calls and clone size are copied from that table; D and trimming were computed from the DNA. Across this sample there are 120,000 or so clones, with about 91% seen only once. The ten largest make up about 1.8% of the sample.

In regard to this clone: No antigen is known for it. No qualities accompany the bases; no much larger clone lies one base away.

The sequence links TRBV6-4 to TRBJ2-6, with the identity of the D gene unclear. This clonotype was obtained from a man aged 18 to 29 in good health and CMV-seronegative. Sequencing input: PBMCs. The CDR3 sequence is CASSDISGANVLTF. The nucleotide sequence reads as follows: TGTGCCAGCAGTGATATCTCTGGGGCCAACGTCCTGACTTTC.